This entry lists 9 T cell receptor beta chains sequenced from one sample in a study of T cell repertoires in cytomegalovirus infection. Each CDR3 protein is one row after TCRdb ran MiXCR on the reads. The table lists some 300,000 distinct CDR3 sequences, about an eighth of them singletons. Sequenced sample: PBMCs. These TCRs come from a human donor in good health (CMV status not recorded). Some clones in this sample may be carry-over from other donors' samples.

This clonotype was detected many times. J is TRBJ2-6 and V is TRBV7-2; 7 nucleotides align to TRBD1. Germline CDR1 is SGHTA and CDR2 is FQGNSA. V gave up 4 bases and J gave up 0 bases; unmatched junction bases: 9. The length of the CDR3 is 18 residues. CDR3: CASSSPDRTGSGANVLTF. The CDR3 bases are TGTGCCAGCAGCTCACCCGATCGGACAGGCTCTGGGGCCAACGTCCTGACTTTC. The full variable domain, completed using reference TRBV7-2 and TRBJ2-6, is GAGVSQSPSNKVTEKGKDVELRCDPISGHTALYWYRQSLGQGLEFLIYFQGNSAPDKSGLPSDRFSAERTGGSVSTLTIQRTQQEDSAVYLCASSSPDRTGSGANVLTFGAGSRLTVL.

This clonotype appeared a few times. This sequence joins TRBV28 and TRBJ2-7; D may be TRBD2 (5 bases). V gave up 4 bases and J gave up 3 bases, with 16 bases separating them. This CDR3 comprises 15 residues. Germline loops: CDR1 MDHEN, CDR2 SYDVKM. CDR3 bases: TGTGCCAGCAGTTCCTCGGGGTCCCCAAACTACGAGCAGTACTTC. The encoded protein is CASSSSGSPNYEQYF. The variable domain in full, with the rest retrieved from reference TRBV28 and TRBJ2-7, is DVKVTQSSRYLVKRTGEKVFLECVQDMDHENMFWYRQDPGLGLRLIYFSYDVKMKEKGDIPEGYSVSREKKERFSLILESASTNQTSMYLCASSSSGSPNYEQYFGPGTRLTVT.

V usage is TRBV20-1 and J usage is TRBJ1-2; weak D call: TRBD1 (6 bases). V was cut by 0 bases and J by 8 bases, with 10 bases left in between. CDR1 and CDR2 (germline): DFQATT, SNEGSKA (reference sequence). The length of the CDR3 is 12 residues. The CDR3 here is CSAREQGGGYTF. The CDR3 bases are TGCAGTGCTAGAGAACAGGGTGGCGGCTACACCTTC.

This chain links TRBV29-1 with TRBJ2-7; D uncertain. Looked up from germline, CDR1 is SQVTM and CDR2 is ANQGSEA. This CDR3 spans 13 amino acids. V was cut by 1 base and J by 5 bases, with 12 bases left in between. The CDR3 sequence: CSVEAGPGHEQYF. In DNA, the CDR3 is TGCAGCGTTGAAGCGGGCCCCGGGCACGAGCAGTACTTC.

This chain connects TRBV20-1 to TRBJ2-7; the match to TRBD1 covers 7 bases. Looked up from germline, CDR1 is DFQATT and CDR2 is SNEGSKA (reference sequence). The CDR3 sequence is 14 residues long. V was clipped by 2 bases and J by 2 bases; unmatched bases: 6. CDR3 sequence: CSARPLGGPYEQYF. The CDR3 DNA is TGCAGTGCTAGACCCCTAGGGGGCCCCTACGAGCAGTACTTC.

Ten or more counts support this clonotype. V gene TRBV6-2 or TRBV6-3 combines with J gene TRBJ2-5, with TRBD1 identical over 9 bases. The CDR3 spans 14 residues. Trimming at V came to 7 bases and at J to 4 bases, leaving 7 bases not matched to a gene. The germline gives CDR1 MNHEY, CDR2 SVGEGT. CDR3: CASILQGAGETQYF. The CDR3 region has the DNA TGTGCCAGCATTCTACAGGGGGCAGGAGAGACCCAGTACTTC.

Written as DNA, the CDR3 is TGTGCCAGTAGTTGGGGGAGAGGTTACAATGAGCAGTTCTTC. It specifies CASSWGRGYNEQFF. This chain uses TRBV19 with TRBJ2-1, with D tentatively TRBD1 or TRBD2 (5 bases each). CDR1 is LNHDA, CDR2 SQIVND, per germline (reference sequence). The CDR3 is 14 amino acids. V lost 5 bases to trimming and J lost 4 bases, with 12 bases between them.

Within the sample, this clonotype is medium-sized. V is TRBV7-9 and J is TRBJ2-3; TRBD2 aligns across 10 bases. The germline CDR1 and CDR2 sequences are SEHNR and FQNEAQ (reference sequence). The CDR3 is made up of 18 amino acids. V lost 3 bases, J lost 2 bases, and 11 bases stayed unmatched. DNA of the CDR3: TGTGCCAGCAGCTTTGGGACCGGGACTAGCGAACTCACAGATACGCAGTATTTT. Translation gives CASSFGTGTSELTDTQYF.

This clonotype was found many times. The V gene is TRBV7-2, the J gene TRBJ2-7; the D is unclear. V lost 3 bases and J lost 2, with 14 bases in between. This CDR3 is built from 15 residues. Per germline, CDR1 SGHTA and CDR2 FQGNSA. This CDR3 is CASSLLVDSPYEQYF. In DNA, the CDR3 is TGTGCCAGCAGCTTGCTTGTCGACTCACCCTACGAGCAGTACTTC.